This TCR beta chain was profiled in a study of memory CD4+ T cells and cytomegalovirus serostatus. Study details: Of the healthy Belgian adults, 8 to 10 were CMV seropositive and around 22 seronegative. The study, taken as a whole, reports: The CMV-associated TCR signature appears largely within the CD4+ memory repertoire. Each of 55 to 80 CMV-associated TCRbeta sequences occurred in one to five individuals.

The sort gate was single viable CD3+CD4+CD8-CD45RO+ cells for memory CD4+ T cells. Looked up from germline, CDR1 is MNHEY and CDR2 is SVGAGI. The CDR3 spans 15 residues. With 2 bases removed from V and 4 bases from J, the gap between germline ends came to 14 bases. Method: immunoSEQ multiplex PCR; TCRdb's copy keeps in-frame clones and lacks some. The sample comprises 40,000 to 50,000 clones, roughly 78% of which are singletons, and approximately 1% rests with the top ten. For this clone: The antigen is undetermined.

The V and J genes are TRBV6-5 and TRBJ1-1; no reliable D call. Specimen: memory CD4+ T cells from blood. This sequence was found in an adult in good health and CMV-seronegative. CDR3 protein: CASSYARSGGTEAFF. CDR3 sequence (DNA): TGTGCCAGCAGTTACGCCCGCTCCGGCGGCACTGAAGCTTTCTTT.